Listed below are T cell receptor beta chains from one sample, sequenced in a study of regulatory T cells in long-lasting Graves disease. From the multiplex PCR reads, TCRdb called clonotypes with MiXCR, one entry per CDR3 protein. This sample has about 660,000 distinct CDR3 sequences, with 25% to 35% found just once. Sample: peripheral blood mononuclear cells (PBMCs), taken when the disease was refractory, from a patient treated with antithyroid drugs. The origin of the receptors is a female donor with Graves disease. The CDR3 runs from the conserved cysteine through the conserved F or W. The D gene is left open where the match is weak. The size field is filled for only some rows; it gives once, few, many or a size class.

clone size	D gene	V gene	J gene	CDR3 protein	CDR3 DNA
once	TRBD1	TRBV19	TRBJ1-2	CASRDREYGYTF	TGTGCCAGCCGGGACAGGGAGTATGGCTACACCTTC
many	.	TRBV28	TRBJ1-5	CASSLQGYQPQHF	TGTGCCAGCAGTTTACAGGGGTATCAGCCCCAGCATTTT
many	TRBD1	TRBV12-3/TRBV12-4	TRBJ1-1	CASRSTGVNTEAFF	TGTGCCAGCAGATCGACAGGGGTGAACACTGAAGCTTTCTTT
many	TRBD2	TRBV12-3/TRBV12-4	TRBJ2-7	CASSWGLANSYEQYF	TGTGCCAGCAGTTGGGGACTAGCGAACTCCTACGAGCAGTACTTC
.	.	TRBV28	TRBJ1-1	CASSYTQGFGTEAFF	TGTGCCAGCAGTTACACACAGGGCTTCGGCACTGAAGCTTTCTTT
.	TRBD1	TRBV6-1	TRBJ1-2	CASCRDRVGYAF	TGTGCCAGCTGCCGGGACAGGGTTGGCTACGCCTTC
.	.	TRBV30	TRBJ1-4	CAWRLQGNEKLFF	TGTGCCTGGAGGCTACAGGGTAATGAAAAACTGTTTTTT
few	.	TRBV29-1	TRBJ2-7	CSVGMGSEQYF	TGCAGCGTTGGAATGGGGTCTGAGCAGTACTTC
few	TRBD1	TRBV6-5	TRBJ1-6	CASSYSIPMTGGYSPLHF	TGTGCCAGCAGTTACTCGATCCCGATGACAGGGGGCTATTCACCCCTCCACTTT
.	.	TRBV20-1	TRBJ1-2	CSARDIGGNYGYTF	TGCAGTGCTAGAGATATTGGGGGGAACTATGGCTACACCTTC
many	.	TRBV2	TRBJ1-5	CASSGENQPQHF	TGTGCCAGCAGTGGGGAGAATCAGCCCCAGCATTTT
.	.	TRBV7-2	TRBJ2-7	CASSPNPLGEQYF	TGTGCCAGCAGCCCAAATCCGTTGGGCGAGCAGTACTTC
few	TRBD2	TRBV11-2	TRBJ2-7	CASSLAPLAGPGEQYF	TGTGCCAGCAGCTTAGCCCCACTAGCGGGACCTGGCGAGCAGTACTTC
.	.	TRBV4-2	TRBJ2-2	CASSQEPTGTTNTGELFF	TGTGCCAGCAGCCAGGAACCCACCGGGACAACGAACACCGGGGAGCTGTTTTTT
.	TRBD1	TRBV5-1	TRBJ2-5	CASSGGQQETQYF	TGCGCCAGCAGCGGGGGACAGCAAGAGACCCAGTACTTC
many	.	TRBV28	TRBJ2-7	CASIPPAQDRKTYEQYF	TGTGCCAGCATTCCTCCCGCACAAGACAGGAAAACCTACGAGCAGTACTTC
.	.	TRBV19	TRBJ1-1	CASRGVGRRDTEAFF	TGTGCCAGTAGAGGAGTCGGGCGGAGGGACACTGAAGCTTTCTTT
.	.	TRBV18	TRBJ2-4	CASSPKAGIDIQYF	TGTGCCAGCTCACCAAAGGCCGGGATAGACATTCAGTACTTC
.	TRBD2	TRBV10-3	TRBJ2-3	CASGLAGFGDTQYF	TGTGCCAGCGGACTAGCGGGATTCGGAGATACGCAGTATTTT
few	.	TRBV5-1	TRBJ1-2	CASSPSREGRYGYTF	TGCGCCAGCAGCCCGAGTAGGGAGGGTCGATATGGCTACACCTTC
.	.	TRBV3-1	TRBJ1-2	CASSQDLGRARTF	TGTGCCAGCAGCCAAGATCTGGGCAGGGCACGCACCTTC
.	.	TRBV30	TRBJ2-7	CAWSPGPGNSYEQYF	TGTGCCTGGAGTCCCGGGCCAGGGAACTCCTACGAGCAGTACTTC
.	TRBD1	TRBV7-8	TRBJ1-1	CASSPIPGQVDTEAFF	TGTGCCAGCAGCCCAATCCCCGGACAGGTAGACACTGAAGCTTTCTTT
few	.	TRBV6-9	TRBJ1-1	CASSYPDKLNTEAFF	TGTGCCAGCAGTTACCCTGACAAGTTGAACACTGAAGCTTTCTTT
few	TRBD2	TRBV11-2	TRBJ2-7	CASSLDPGLEGAQYF	TGTGCCAGCAGCTTAGATCCGGGACTAGAGGGCGCGCAGTACTTC
.	.	TRBV11-2	TRBJ2-7	CASSQDSKTYEQYF	TGTGCCAGCAGCCAAGACAGTAAAACCTACGAGCAGTACTTC
many	.	TRBV20-1	TRBJ1-2	CSRVETRDNNYGYTF	TGCAGTAGGGTCGAAACCCGGGACAATAACTATGGCTACACCTTC
.	.	TRBV19	TRBJ1-6	CASNWNNSPLHF	TGTGCCAGTAATTGGAATAATTCACCCCTCCACTTT
.	.	TRBV6-9	TRBJ2-7	CASSYRQGGGEQYF	TGTGCCAGCAGTTACCGTCAGGGGGGTGGAGAGCAGTACTTC
.	.	TRBV10-3	TRBJ2-7	CAISDSVGPSYEQYF	TGTGCCATCAGTGATTCCGTAGGTCCCTCCTACGAGCAGTACTTC
few	.	TRBV10-3	TRBJ1-1	CAISELGMNTEAFF	TGTGCCATCAGTGAGTTGGGAATGAACACTGAAGCTTTCTTT
.	TRBD1	TRBV10-3	TRBJ2-5	CATNPGDSLQETQYF	TGTGCCACAAACCCCGGGGACAGCCTCCAAGAGACCCAGTACTTC
.	.	TRBV5-5	TRBJ2-7	CASSNRDFPYEQYF	TGTGCCAGCAGCAACCGGGACTTTCCCTACGAGCAGTACTTC
.	.	TRBV20-1	TRBJ2-2	CSAIDPGGGNTGELFF	TGCAGTGCTATAGATCCAGGGGGGGGGAACACCGGGGAGCTGTTTTTT
.	.	TRBV12-3/TRBV12-4	TRBJ2-7	CASKQIRGYEQYF	TGTGCCAGCAAACAAATACGTGGCTACGAGCAGTACTTC
few	.	TRBV15	TRBJ2-6	CATSRASLAGANVLTF	TGTGCCACCAGCAGAGCTTCACTTGCGGGGGCCAACGTCCTGACTTTC
.	.	TRBV10-3	TRBJ2-7	CAISESAGHEQYF	TGTGCCATCAGTGAGTCTGCGGGTCACGAGCAGTACTTC